Given below is one T cell receptor (beta chain) in context. The CDR3 is 17 residues long. Germline CDR1 MNHEY, CDR2 SVGEGT. Trimming cost V 1 base and J 2 bases; bases outside gene matches: 9. This record belongs to a study of blood T cell repertoires in COVID-19. Turning to the study itself: Sites in the United States, Italy and Spain provided acute and convalescent COVID-19 samples.

Original methodology: Amplification with reference gene primers provided the estimates of nucleated cell counts. TCRdb's copy holds only in-frame clones and misses some; the assay was immunoSEQ multiplex PCR. V, J and clone size were drawn from that table, and D and trimming were deduced from the DNA. The sample includes approximately 72,000 clones, around 83% of them seen just once. The V call is TRBV6-2 or TRBV6-3, the J call TRBJ2-7; 9 nucleotides match TRBD1. The sequence derives from an elderly woman with active or convalescent COVID-19. Sequencing used peripheral blood. CDR3 DNA: TGTGCCAGCAGTTACTTACAGGGGGCCATTGTTCCCTACGAGCAGTACTTC. Protein product: CASSYLQGAIVPYEQYF.